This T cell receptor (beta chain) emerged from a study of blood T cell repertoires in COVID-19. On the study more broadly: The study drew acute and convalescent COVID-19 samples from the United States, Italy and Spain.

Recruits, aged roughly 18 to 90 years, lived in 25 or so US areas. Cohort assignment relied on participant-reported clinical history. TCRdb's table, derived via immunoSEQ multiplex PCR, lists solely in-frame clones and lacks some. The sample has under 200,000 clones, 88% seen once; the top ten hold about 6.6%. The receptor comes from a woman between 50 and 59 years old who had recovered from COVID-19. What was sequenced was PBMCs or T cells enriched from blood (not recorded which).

CDR3 residues: CASKQDRVFSGANVLTF. The CDR3 DNA sequence: TGTGCCAGTAAACAGGACAGGGTTTTCTCTGGGGCCAACGTCCTGACTTTC. This chain links TRBV19 with TRBJ2-6; the match to TRBD1 covers 8 bases. The CDR3 is 17 residues long. Per germline, CDR1 LNHDA and CDR2 SQIVND (reference sequence). The J segment lost 0 bases and the V segment lost 7 bases, leaving 8 bases of the junction unmatched.